This T cell receptor (beta chain) derives from a study of monozygotic twins with inflammatory bowel disease. The study, taken as a whole, reports: IBD-affected twins scored below their healthy co-twins in TCRbeta diversity (inverse Simpson). Evidence did not back any single strong signal or clonotype linked to IBD. No difference in repertoire similarity was seen between concordant and discordant twins, possibly because power was limited.

CDR1 is SGHTA, CDR2 FQGNSA, per germline. This CDR3 is built from 15 residues. Incorporation of UMIs carrying a 6-nucleotide sample barcode was performed by template switching. With the 5' RACE reads reprocessed, TCRdb shows one record per CDR3 protein and no DNA. This sample contains 150,000 to 200,000 distinct CDR3 sequences. As for this clonotype: The target antigen is unknown.

The chain has TRBV7-2 and TRBJ1-2; the D gene TCRdb calls, TRBD1, cannot be checked with no DNA. The origin of this receptor is a human donor with ulcerative colitis or Crohn's disease, or a healthy co-twin of an affected twin (not recorded which). The sequenced material came from blood. CDR3 region: CASSPRTGTNYGYTF.